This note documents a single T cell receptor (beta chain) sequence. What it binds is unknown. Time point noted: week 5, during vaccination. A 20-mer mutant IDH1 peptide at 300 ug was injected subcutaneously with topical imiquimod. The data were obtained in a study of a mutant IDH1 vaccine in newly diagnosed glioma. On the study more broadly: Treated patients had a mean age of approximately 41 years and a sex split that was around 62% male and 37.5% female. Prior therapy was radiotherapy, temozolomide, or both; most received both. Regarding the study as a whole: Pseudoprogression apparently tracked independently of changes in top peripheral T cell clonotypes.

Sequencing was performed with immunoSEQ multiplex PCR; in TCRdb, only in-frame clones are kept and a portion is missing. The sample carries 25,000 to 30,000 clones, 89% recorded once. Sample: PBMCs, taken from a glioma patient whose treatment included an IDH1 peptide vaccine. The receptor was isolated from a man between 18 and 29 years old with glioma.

DNA of the CDR3: TGTGCCAGCAGTGACAACAGTCCCCCGGATGGCTACACCTTC. Residues: CASSDNSPPDGYTF. This chain links TRBV2 with TRBJ1-2; D call uncertain. Germline V gives CDR1 SNHLY, CDR2 FYNNEI. The V end lost 3 bases, the J end lost 6 bases, and 14 bases lay between the germline ends. The CDR3 is 14 residues long.